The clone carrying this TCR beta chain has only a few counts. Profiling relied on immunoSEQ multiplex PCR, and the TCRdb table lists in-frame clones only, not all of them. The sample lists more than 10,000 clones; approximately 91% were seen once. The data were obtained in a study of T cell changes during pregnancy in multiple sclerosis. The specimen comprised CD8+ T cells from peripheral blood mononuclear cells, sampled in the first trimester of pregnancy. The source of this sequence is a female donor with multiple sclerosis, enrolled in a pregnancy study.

CDR3 loop: CASSPRTEPISRGYTF. As DNA, the CDR3 is TGTGCCAGCAGCCCCAGGACAGAACCCATCTCGAGAGGCTACACCTTC. The chain recombines TRBV5-4 with TRBJ1-2; TRBD1 is a possible D gene (6 bases). The germline gives CDR1 SGHNT, CDR2 YYREEE (reference sequence). CDR3 length: 16 residues. Trimming removed 4 bases from V and 8 bases from J, with 24 bases in between.